The 30 T cell receptor beta chains presented below share a single source sample, sequenced in a study of blood T cells in healthy people across ages. Combining a sample-barcoded 5' primer with a J-beta primer mix, a second PCR ran for roughly 7 to 12 cycles. Using its own MiXCR run on the 5' RACE reads, TCRdb lists one record per CDR3 protein. The sample holds over 500,000 distinct CDR3 sequences, under 65% seen once. The sequencing sample was made of blood. These receptors came from an elderly woman in good health.

A remark on this clonotype: Relative to the germline gene, one junction end is altered; a read error may explain this. This chain links TRBV27 with TRBJ1-1; a possible D gene is TRBD1 (5 bases). The germline V gene encodes CDR1 MNHEY and CDR2 SMNVEV (reference sequence). This CDR3 spans 14 amino acids. The CDR3 loop is CVSSLGPTGGEAFF. As DNA, the CDR3 is TGTGTCAGCAGTCTCGGGCCTACCGGGGGTGAAGCTTTCTTT.

In its sample, this clonotype was seen many times. V is TRBV6-5 and J is TRBJ2-1, with 11 bases fitting TRBD2. V shed 6 bases, J shed 5 bases, and the junction held 6 bases outside the gene matches. This CDR3 comprises 15 residues. Germline V CDR1 and CDR2: MNHEY, SVGAGI. The CDR3 DNA follows: TGTGCCAGCAGACTGGGGACTAGCGGACACAATGAGCAGTTCTTC. It is translated as CASRLGTSGHNEQFF.

This clonotype has ten or more counts. This chain links TRBV12-3 or TRBV12-4 with TRBJ2-1; 12 bases are shared with TRBD2. Trimming at V came to 1 base and at J to 9 bases, leaving 4 bases not matched to a gene. The CDR3 loop spans 15 amino acids. Written as DNA, the CDR3 is TGTGCCAGCAGTTTAGGGCTAGCGGGGGGGCGTGAGCAGTTCTTC. Residues: CASSLGLAGGREQFF.

This rearrangement joins TRBV5-1 to TRBJ2-2, with 7 bases matching TRBD1. The CDR3 loop spans 15 amino acids. With 4 bases clipped from V and 1 base from J, the junction kept 4 bases outside the gene matches. Germline loops: CDR1 SGHRS, CDR2 YFSETQ. The CDR3 DNA follows: TGCGCCAGCAGCAACCGGACAGGGAACACCGGGGAGCTGTTTTTT. Translating gives CASSNRTGNTGELFF.

Concerning this clonotype: Just one base apart from a much larger clone, this may be a read error. The chain has TRBV20-1 and TRBJ1-2; 7 nucleotides match TRBD1. CDR1 and CDR2 from the germline V gene are DFQATT and SNEGSKA (reference sequence). The CDR3 contains 12 residues. The CDR3 DNA reads as TGCAGTGCCACCCTTGGAGGGGGCGGCTACATCTTC. Translation gives CSATLGGGGYIF.

This clonotype was seen a single time. This chain uses TRBV25-1 with TRBJ2-1; 11 nucleotides line up with TRBD2. The germline CDR1 and CDR2 sequences are MGHDK and SYGVNS. V dropped 4 bases and J dropped 7; count of bases not matched to a gene: 15. CDR3 size: 18 residues. The DNA for the CDR3 is TGTGCCAGCAGTGCCCTAGGAGGTAGCGGGGGGGCCGGAAATGAGCAGTTCTTC. Residues: CASSALGGSGGAGNEQFF.

This sequence joins TRBV7-9 and TRBJ2-2; D possibly matches TRBD1 or TRBD2 (6 bases each). The CDR3 runs to 15 residues. Germline CDR1 is SEHNR and CDR2 is FQNEAQ (reference sequence). Trimming left V 4 bases short and J 0 bases short, with 9 bases between. CDR3 DNA: TGTGCCAGCAGCTCCGGGGGCGCGAACACCGGGGAGCTGTTTTTT. Translating gives CASSSGGANTGELFF.

The chain links TRBV16 to TRBJ1-2, with D unresolved. The CDR3 extends over 14 amino acids. Germline V gives CDR1 KGHSY, CDR2 FQNENV. V was trimmed by 2 bases and J by 9 bases, leaving 16 bases between them. Here the CDR3 reads CASSQGPTYASYTF. CDR3 nucleotide sequence: TGTGCCAGCAGCCAAGGTCCGACCTATGCTAGCTACACCTTC.

The chain uses TRBV6-6 and TRBJ1-1; 8 positions match TRBD1. The trim removed 2 bases at V and 4 bases at J, leaving 3 bases unmatched. Germline values: CDR1 MNHNY, CDR2 SVGAGI (reference sequence). This CDR3 comprises 14 residues. CDR3 in DNA: TGTGCCAGCAGTTACCCAGGGGGCACCACTGAAGCTTTCTTT. Its translation: CASSYPGGTTEAFF.

The sample holds a few counts of this clonotype. The rearrangement links TRBV20-1 to TRBJ2-7, with 14 bases matching TRBD2. The CDR3 sequence is 16 residues long. After removal of 5 bases from V and 4 bases from J, the junction contained 10 bases not matched to a gene. Germline V CDR1 and CDR2: DFQATT, SNEGSKA (reference sequence). CDR3 bases: TGCAGTGCTCGCGGCCCCGGGACTAGCGGGAGTTACGAGCAGTACTTC. This sequence encodes CSARGPGTSGSYEQYF.

J is TRBJ1-3 and V is TRBV9; D is undetermined. CDR3 length: 13 amino acids. Germline V lookup: CDR1 SGDLS, CDR2 YYNGEE. V gave up 4 bases and J gave up 7 bases, with 12 bases separating them. As DNA, the CDR3 is TGTGCCAGCAGCCGTGATATCAGTAACACCATATATTTT. This translates into CASSRDISNTIYF. Variable domain in full (rest from reference TRBV9 and TRBJ1-3): DSGVTQTPKHLITATGQRVTLRCSPRSGDLSVYWYQQSLDQGLQFLIQYYNGEERAKGNILERFSAQQFPDLHSELNLSSLELGDSALYFCASSRDISNTIYFGEGSWLTVV.

This clonotype was seen a handful of times. Just one base apart from a much larger clone, this may be a read error. The chain joins TRBV14 to TRBJ2-1; D is unclear. Germline V gene data show CDR1 as SGHDN and CDR2 as FVKESK. The CDR3 has 12 residues. Between the trimmed V and J ends, which lost 6 bases and 7 bases, there was a span of 10 bases. Here the CDR3 reads CASRWVWNEQFF. The CDR3 DNA reads as TGTGCCAGCAGGTGGGTATGGAATGAGCAGTTCTTC.

Only a few counts were recorded for this clonotype. With a much larger clone just one base away, this may be a read error. This chain joins TRBV7-9 and TRBJ1-2; tentative D call: TRBD1 (6 bases). The germline CDR1 and CDR2 sequences are SEHNR and FQNEAQ (reference sequence). CDR3 length equals 14 residues. Trimming removed 5 bases at V and 3 bases at J, with 13 bases between. As DNA, the CDR3 is TGTGCCAGCAGCGTCCAGCAGGGGTACTATGGCTACACCTTC. Protein sequence: CASSVQQGYYGYTF. The full variable domain, its missing parts supplied by reference TRBV7-9 and TRBJ1-2, is DTGVSQNPRHKITKRGQNVTFRCDPISEHNRLYWYRQTLGQGPEFLTYFQNEAQLEKSRLLSDRFSAERPKGSFSTLEIQRTEQGDSAMYLCASSVQQGYYGYTFGSGTRLTVV.

The CDR3 region is CASSLKGQDYNSPLHF. Written as DNA, the CDR3 is TGCGCCAGCAGCCTGAAGGGACAGGACTATAATTCACCCCTCCACTTT. The genes are TRBV5-1 and TRBJ1-6; the match to TRBD1 covers 8 bases. CDR1 and CDR2 (germline): SGHRS, YFSETQ. This CDR3 is 16 amino acids long. J was trimmed by 3 bases and V by 4 bases; bases with no gene match: 6.

This clonotype was observed at least ten times. This chain links TRBV3-1 with TRBJ1-2; D is possibly TRBD1 (6 bases). Looked up from germline, CDR1 is LGHDT and CDR2 is YNNKEL (reference sequence). V dropped 4 bases and J dropped 8 bases, with 14 bases sitting between them. This CDR3 has 13 amino acids. The CDR3 is CASSPQTGKGYTF. In DNA, the CDR3 is TGTGCCAGCAGCCCCCAAACAGGGAAGGGCTACACCTTC.

V and J are TRBV2 and TRBJ2-5; a possible D gene is TRBD2 (6 bases). The end of the DNA aligns better with TRBJ2-7, so the J call may be wrong. CDR1 and CDR2 (germline): SNHLY, FYNNEI. The CDR3 is 14 residues long. For the CDR3, the DNA is TGTGCCAGCAGCCGAGGAGGGGTAGGATACGAGCAGTACTTC. Its translation: CASSRGGVGYEQYF.

This clonotype was seen at least ten times. V is TRBV3-1 and J is TRBJ2-7, with a tentative D call TRBD1 (5 bases). Germline V gene sequence: CDR1 LGHDT, CDR2 YNNKEL (reference sequence). The ends were cut back, 3 bases at V and 5 bases at J, with 14 bases in the middle. This CDR3 contains 14 residues. Written as DNA, the CDR3 is TGTGCCAGCAGCCAGGGAAGGGGCCTCCACGAGCAGTACTTC. Amino acids: CASSQGRGLHEQYF.

This clonotype was picked up many times. The rearrangement joins TRBV6-5 to TRBJ1-2; D unresolved. V was cut by 4 bases and J by 8 bases, with 14 bases left in between. Germline V gives CDR1 MNHEY, CDR2 SVGAGI. CDR3 length: 13 residues. The CDR3 is CASSSVIWEGYTF. The CDR3 nucleotides are TGTGCCAGCAGTTCGGTTATTTGGGAGGGCTACACCTTC.

This clonotype was seen repeatedly, ten times or more. The CDR3 DNA reads TGCGCCAGCAGCTTGGCCCCCGGGACAGCAACCAATGAGCAGTTCTTC. Translated: CASSLAPGTATNEQFF. V and J are TRBV5-1 and TRBJ2-1, with TRBD1 matching 7 bases. This CDR3 spans 16 amino acids. The V gene's germline CDR1 is SGHRS and CDR2 YFSETQ. J gave up 6 bases and V 0 bases, and 9 bases lay outside the gene matches.

This clonotype was picked up many times. This chain connects TRBV20-1 to TRBJ2-1; 12 bases match TRBD2. V lost 3 bases, J lost 6 bases, and 6 bases stayed unmatched. Germline loops: CDR1 DFQATT, CDR2 SNEGSKA (reference sequence). This CDR3 has 15 residues. CDR3: CSARRGLAGFNEQFF. CDR3 nucleotide sequence: TGCAGTGCTAGGAGGGGACTAGCGGGCTTCAATGAGCAGTTCTTC.

The table lists this clonotype with many counts. The rearrangement links TRBV12-3 or TRBV12-4 to TRBJ1-2; 8 bases line up with TRBD1. CDR3 length equals 18 residues. V gave up 5 bases and J gave up 0 bases; unmatched junction bases: 14. As DNA, the CDR3 is TGTGCCAGCAGTCCAATTCCAGGGGGCACCCAACCTAACTATGGCTACACCTTC. This encodes CASSPIPGGTQPNYGYTF.

The CDR3 coding sequence is TGCGCCAGCAGCCAGGGTTTGGAGGAGAGTGTACACAATGAGCAGTTCTTC. Amino acids: CASSQGLEESVHNEQFF. The chain couples TRBV4-1 to TRBJ2-1; D is possibly TRBD2 (5 bases). The CDR3 length is 17 residues. Trimming took off 3 bases at V and 5 bases at J, with 20 bases between the two ends. Germline V lookup: CDR1 MGHRA, CDR2 YSYEKL.

In regard to this clonotype: A single base separates this from a much larger clone, so it may be a read error. The V call is TRBV27, the J call TRBJ2-4; D is unclear. The J call may be mistaken, given a closer DNA end match to TRBJ2-7. CDR1 is MNHEY and CDR2 is SMNVEV in the germline V gene (reference sequence). The CDR3 covers 13 residues. CDR3 amino acids: CASNLRPLYEQYF. CDR3 in DNA: TGTGCCAGCAATTTACGTCCGCTCTACGAGCAGTACTTC.

This clonotype was detected many times. The chain couples TRBV12-3 or TRBV12-4 to TRBJ2-5, with D unclear. The germline V and J ends were trimmed by 4 bases and 0 bases, with 18 bases remaining between them. This CDR3 spans 17 amino acids. The CDR3 loop is CASSSPPLPQYQETQYF. CDR3 nucleotides: TGTGCCAGCAGTTCCCCCCCGCTACCGCAGTACCAAGAGACCCAGTACTTC.

The chain combines TRBV12-3 or TRBV12-4 with TRBJ2-5; tentatively, D is TRBD1 (5 bases). The CDR3 totals 17 residues. The V end was cut by 2 bases, the J end by 2 bases, with 18 bases between. CDR3 in amino acids: CASSLSAWGGAQETQYF. The CDR3 nucleotides read TGTGCCAGCAGTTTATCGGCGTGGGGCGGAGCGCAAGAGACCCAGTACTTC.

This chain connects TRBV11-2 to TRBJ2-3, with no clear D. V lost 3 bases to trimming and J lost 7 bases, with 5 bases between them. Germline CDR1 SGHAT, CDR2 FQNNGV. The length of the CDR3 is 11 residues. The CDR3 bases are TGTGCCAGCAGCTTGTTAAATACGCAGTATTTT. Its translation: CASSLLNTQYF.

As regards this clonotype: A much larger clone differs from this one at a single base, so this may be a read error. The chain combines TRBV7-3 with TRBJ1-1; a possible D gene is TRBD1 (5 bases). Germline CDR1 is SGHTA and CDR2 is FQGTGA. This CDR3 spans 15 amino acids. V was pared by 5 bases and J by 4 bases, with 17 bases between. The CDR3, as DNA: TGTGCCAGCAGCCCCGACCGCACAGGCACCACTGAAGCTTTCTTT. Protein sequence: CASSPDRTGTTEAFF. Full variable domain (missing parts from reference TRBV7-3 and TRBJ1-1): GAGVSQTPSNKVTEKGKYVELRCDPISGHTALYWYRQSLGQGPEFLIYFQGTGAADDSGLPNDRFFAVRPEGSVSTLKIQRTERGDSAVYLCASSPDRTGTTEAFFGQGTRLTVV.

About this clonotype itself: The junction departs from germline at one end; a sequencing error may be responsible. This chain links TRBV29-1 with TRBJ2-3; 15 positions agree with TRBD2. Germline V lookup: CDR1 SQVTM, CDR2 ANQGSEA. CDR3 length: 14 amino acids. CDR3 residues: CGVELGLAGGTQYF. CDR3 DNA sequence: TGCGGCGTTGAACTGGGACTAGCGGGAGGAACACAGTATTTT.

The gene calls are TRBV5-8 and TRBJ2-3, with D perhaps being TRBD1 or TRBD2 (5 bases each). The CDR3 runs 16 residues. Germline V gives CDR1 SGHTS, CDR2 YDEGEE. V shed 2 bases and J shed 6 bases, with 19 bases lying between them. The CDR3 reads CASSLSGTPMTDTQYF. DNA for the CDR3: TGTGCCAGCAGCTTATCCGGGACCCCCATGACGGATACGCAGTATTTT.

CDR3 coding DNA: TGCAGTGCTAGAGCCTCAAATACGGACAGGTCTTTAAACATTCAGTACTTC. Translating it yields CSARASNTDRSLNIQYF. The chain is built from TRBV20-1 and TRBJ2-4, with TRBD1 identical over 7 bases. V gave up 1 base and J gave up 6 bases; unmatched junction bases: 15. Germline lookup yields CDR1 DFQATT and CDR2 SNEGSKA (reference sequence). This CDR3 comprises 17 residues.